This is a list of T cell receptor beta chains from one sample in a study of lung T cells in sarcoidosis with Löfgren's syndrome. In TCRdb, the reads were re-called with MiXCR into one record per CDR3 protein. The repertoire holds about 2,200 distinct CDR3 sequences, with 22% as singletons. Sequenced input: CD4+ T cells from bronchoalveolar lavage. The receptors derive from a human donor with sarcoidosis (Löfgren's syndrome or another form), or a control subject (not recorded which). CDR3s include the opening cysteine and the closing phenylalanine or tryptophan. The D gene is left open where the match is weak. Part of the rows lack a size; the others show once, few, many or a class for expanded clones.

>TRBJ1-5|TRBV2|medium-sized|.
TGTGCCAGCAACGTTTTGGGAAGAAATAGCAATCAGCCCCAGCATTTT
CASNVLGRNSNQPQHF
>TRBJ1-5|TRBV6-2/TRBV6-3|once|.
TGTGCCAGCAGTTACTATAAGGGTTCTCAGTCCCAGCATTTT
CASSYYKGSQSQHF
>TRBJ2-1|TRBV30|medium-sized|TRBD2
TGTGCCTGGAGTGTCCCGAATAGCGGGATATACAATGAGCAGTTCTTC
CAWSVPNSGIYNEQFF
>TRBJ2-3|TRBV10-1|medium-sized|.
TGCGCCAGCAGTGATACCGTAAGGGGTACGCAGTATTTT
CASSDTVRGTQYF
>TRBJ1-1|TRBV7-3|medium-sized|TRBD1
TGTGCCAGCAGCCCGACCCGGGACAGCGTGAACACTGAAGCTTTCTTT
CASSPTRDSVNTEAFF
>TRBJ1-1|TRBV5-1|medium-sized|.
TGCGCCAGCAGCTTGGTACCGAACACTGAAGCTTTCTTT
CASSLVPNTEAFF
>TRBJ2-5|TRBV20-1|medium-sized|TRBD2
TGCAGTGCTAGGGGCCCAGGACTAGCGGGGGAGACCCAGTACTTC
CSARGPGLAGETQYF
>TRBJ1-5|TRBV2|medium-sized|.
TGTGCCAGCAGTGACGGGCTACAGCGCAATCAGCCCCAGCATTTT
CASSDGLQRNQPQHF
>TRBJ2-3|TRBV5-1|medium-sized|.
TGCGCCAGCAGCCCCCTCAGTCGGACAGATACGCAGTATTTT
CASSPLSRTDTQYF
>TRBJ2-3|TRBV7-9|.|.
TGTGCCAGCAGTTACCAGGAGTTATCCACAGATACGCAGTACTTT
CASSYQELSTDTQYF
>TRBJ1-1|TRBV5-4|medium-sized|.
TGTGCCAGCAGCCTAAGAGGCATGAACACTGAAGCTTTCTTT
CASSLRGMNTEAFF
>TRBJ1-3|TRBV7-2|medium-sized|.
TGTGCCAGCAGCTTAGCTCGGGGGTCGGCTGGAAACACCATATATTTT
CASSLARGSAGNTIYF
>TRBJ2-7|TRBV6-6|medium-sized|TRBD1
TGTGCCAGCAGTTACTCGAAGGGGGCCAAGAGCGAGCAGTACTTC
CASSYSKGAKSEQYF
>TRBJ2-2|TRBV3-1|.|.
TGTGCCAGCAGCCACACGGGTCCCTCTTTTAGGGAGCTGTTTTTT
CASSHTGPSFRELFF
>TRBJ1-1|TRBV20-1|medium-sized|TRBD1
TGCAGTGCACAGGACAGGGTCACTGAAGCTTTCTTT
CSAQDRVTEAFF
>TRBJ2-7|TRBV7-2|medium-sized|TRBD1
TGTGCCAGCAGCTCCCCGGACAGGGGGCAATACGAGCAGTACTTC
CASSSPDRGQYEQYF
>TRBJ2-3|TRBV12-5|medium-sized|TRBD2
TGTGCTAGTGGGGGCCAAGCGGGGGCCATCACAGATACGCAGTATTTT
CASGGQAGAITDTQYF
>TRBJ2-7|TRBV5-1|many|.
TGCGCCAGCAGCTTGGCCGGGACTCCCTACGAGCAGTACTTC
CASSLAGTPYEQYF
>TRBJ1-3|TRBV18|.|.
TGTGCCAGCTCACCAGTTCACAGCTATGGAAACACCATATATTTT
CASSPVHSYGNTIYF
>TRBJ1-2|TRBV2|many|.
TGTGCCAGCAGCTACGCGACTAACTATGGCTACACCTTC
CASSYATNYGYTF
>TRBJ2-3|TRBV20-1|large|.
TGCAGTGCTAGAGATGTGGGCACAGATACGCAGTATTTT
CSARDVGTDTQYF
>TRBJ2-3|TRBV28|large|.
TGTGCCAGCAGTTTAAGCGGGCAGGGGATAAGAGATACGCAGTATTTT
CASSLSGQGIRDTQYF
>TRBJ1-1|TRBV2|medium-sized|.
TGTGCCAGCAGTGGGAGGACAGTGAACACTGAAGCTTTCTTT
CASSGRTVNTEAFF
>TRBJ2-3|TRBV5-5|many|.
TGTGCCAGCAGCTTGGAGGTAGATACGCAGTATTTT
CASSLEVDTQYF
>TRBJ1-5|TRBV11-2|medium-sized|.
TGTGCCAGCAGCTTAGAGAGCAATCAGCCCCAGCATTTT
CASSLESNQPQHF
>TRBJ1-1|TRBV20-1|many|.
TGCAGTGCTAGCCCTATGAGGGGGGGGAACACTGAAGCTTTCTTT
CSASPMRGGNTEAFF
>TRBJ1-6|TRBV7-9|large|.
TGTGCCAGCAGGACTATCGTTTCACCCCTCCACTTT
CASRTIVSPLHF
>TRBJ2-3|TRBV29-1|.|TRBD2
TGCAGCGTTGGGGGACTAGCGGGAGGGACGACAAGTACGCAGTATTTT
CSVGGLAGGTTSTQYF
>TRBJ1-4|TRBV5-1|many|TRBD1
TGCGCCAGCAGCCCCCGGGGGACAGGGAGCGAAAAACTGTTTTTT
CASSPRGTGSEKLFF
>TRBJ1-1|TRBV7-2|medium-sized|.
TGTGCCAGCAGCGTTAGGAGGGTCGGATCTCCGGCGAACACTGAAGCTTTCTTT
CASSVRRVGSPANTEAFF
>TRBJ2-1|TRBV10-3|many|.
TGTGCCATCAGTGGGACCGGGCCTGGCGTCGATGAGCAGTTCTTC
CAISGTGPGVDEQFF